The 8 T cell receptor beta chains below come from one sample, sequenced in a study of blood T cell repertoires in COVID-19. Some clones are missing from TCRdb's copy, which holds only in-frame ones; the method was immunoSEQ multiplex PCR. The sample records approximately 220,000 clones, about 87% being singletons. Sequenced: peripheral blood. The receptors derive from a man aged 55 to 69 who had recovered from COVID-19.

The chain has TRBV2 and TRBJ2-3; perhaps TRBD2 as D (5 bases). V lost 4 bases and J 4 bases, leaving 15 bases between the germline ends. Germline V lookup: CDR1 SNHLY, CDR2 FYNNEI. The CDR3 has 15 amino acids. CDR3 loop: CASSARGSTPDTQYF. The CDR3 DNA follows: TGTGCCAGCAGTGCCCGAGGGAGCACCCCAGATACGCAGTATTTT.

The V gene is TRBV2, the J gene TRBJ2-5, with 8 bases matching TRBD2. Germline V CDR1 and CDR2: SNHLY, FYNNEI. The V segment lost 7 bases and the J segment 5 bases; nucleotides outside the gene matches: 6. This CDR3 is built from 13 residues. In DNA, the CDR3 is TGTGCCAGCAACGGGAGGGTGGGGGAGACCCAGTACTTC. Translation gives CASNGRVGETQYF. Drawing the rest from reference TRBV2 and TRBJ2-5, the complete variable domain is EPEVTQTPSHQVTQMGQEVILRCVPISNHLYFYWYRQILGQKVEFLVSFYNNEISEKSEIFDDQFSVERPDGSNFTLKIRSTKLEDSAMYFCASNGRVGETQYFGPGTRLLVL.

This clone was seen a handful of times. The chain links TRBV5-4 to TRBJ1-6; 7 positions agree with TRBD1. Germline CDR1 SGHNT, CDR2 YYREEE (reference sequence). With V trimmed by 0 bases and J by 5 bases, 5 bases remained unmatched. This CDR3 spans 16 amino acids. CDR3 nucleotides: TGTGCCAGCAGCTTGGGGTCAGGGGGAAATAATTCACCCCTCCACTTT. This gives the protein CASSLGSGGNNSPLHF.

The J gene is TRBJ2-7, the V gene TRBV7-2; tentative D call: TRBD1 (5 bases). CDR1 is SGHTA and CDR2 is FQGNSA in the germline V gene. V lost 3 bases, J lost 4 bases, and 10 bases lay in between. The CDR3 is 13 amino acids. The CDR3 nucleotides are TGTGCCAGCAGCTTGAGACAGCTTTACGAGCAGTACTTC. The encoded protein is CASSLRQLYEQYF.

Only one count was recorded for this clone. The chain joins TRBV9 to TRBJ1-1, with 9 bases lining up with TRBD1. The length of the CDR3 is 15 residues. With 4 bases clipped from V and 2 bases from J, the junction kept 6 bases outside the gene matches. Per the germline V gene, CDR1 is SGDLS and CDR2 is YYNGEE. The CDR3 protein is CASSSRTGANTEAFF. In DNA, the CDR3 is TGTGCCAGCAGCTCCCGGACAGGGGCCAACACTGAAGCTTTCTTT.

The chain combines TRBV11-2 with TRBJ1-3, with a weak D call TRBD1 (5 bases). CDR3 length: 16 residues. V was cut by 6 bases and J by 0 bases, with 15 bases left in between. Germline V lookup: CDR1 SGHAT, CDR2 FQNNGV. Here the CDR3 DNA reads TGTGCCAGCAGACCGGGGGTGGGGACCTCTGGAAACACCATATATTTT. Translating it yields CASRPGVGTSGNTIYF.

This clone was recorded once. This chain links TRBV7-9 with TRBJ1-1; 7 bases align to TRBD1. Trimming took 5 bases from V and 5 from J; bases not matched to a gene: 20. This CDR3 has 18 amino acids. Germline CDR1 SEHNR, CDR2 FQNEAQ (reference sequence). CDR3 residues: CASSPYRGSPLVKTEAFF. Written as DNA, the CDR3 is TGTGCCAGCAGCCCCTACAGGGGCAGCCCTCTCGTTAAGACTGAAGCTTTCTTT.

This clone has only one observation. V is TRBV18 and J is TRBJ2-6, with a tentative D call TRBD1 (6 bases). The CDR3 sequence is 17 residues long. Germline-derived CDR1 and CDR2 are KGHSH and LQKENI. V was pared by 3 bases and J by 0 bases, with 12 bases between. The CDR3 coding sequence is TGTGCCAGCTCACCTCGGGACATTCGCTCTGGGGCCAACGTCCTGACTTTC. This encodes CASSPRDIRSGANVLTF. Full variable domain (rest looked up from reference TRBV18 and TRBJ2-6): NAGVMQNPRHLVRRRGQEARLRCSPMKGHSHVYWYRQLPEEGLKFMVYLQKENIIDESGMPKERFSAEFPKEGPSILRIQQVVRGDSAAYFCASSPRDIRSGANVLTFGAGSRLTVL.